This entry is about one T cell receptor beta chain. Its antigen remains unidentified. No much larger clone exists at a distance of one base, and base qualities are not known. The data originate from a study of blood T cell repertoires in COVID-19 (TCRdb year 2020). Regarding the study in general: Samples from collaborators originated in the United States, Italy and Spain and spanned both the acute and convalescent phases of COVID-19. The dataset comprised deeply sampled blood TCRbeta repertoires from subjects exposed to, actively infected with, or recovered from COVID-19. Samples were obtained from the ongoing ImmuneRACE study (first 160 participants) and from 1,254 subjects provided by 6 global collaborators. Where available, HLA class I and class II types were taken from metadata supplied by the sample provider and were not determined by assay-based typing. The prospective study material was composed of cDNA or gDNA derived from T cells, B-cell-depleted T cells, or PBMCs. Nearly every sample came with metadata listing a de-identified subject ID, COVID-19 status, age in years and sex. The repertoires were released in a freely available public database meant as a resource for research on the immune response to SARS-CoV-2. The paper as a whole reports these results and caveats: How much clinical and demographic metadata was included differed by source and by participant, and the metadata was provided uncurated.

TCRbeta CDR3 regions were amplified from genomic DNA by means of the immunoSEQ Assay, a bias-controlled multiplex PCR. The authors' analysis ran thus. The number of nucleated cells in each sample was estimated from the amplification of reference gene primers within the assay. To quantify the absolute abundance of each unique TCRbeta CDR3 rearrangement, sequence reads were collapsed and filtered. For each sample, productive Simpson clonality was calculated as the square root of Simpson's diversity index over productive rearrangements. TCRdb took over this immuneACCESS table, retaining in-frame rearrangements with V and J assigned. Such tables are incomplete; in checked studies, under half of the missing clones stem from an unresolved V gene, and the remainder is unexplained. V and J calls and clone size follow that table, whereas D and trimming were derived from the DNA. The sample table holds over 150,000 clones, of which over 80% were seen once. The biggest ten clones account for less than 3% of the sample.

CDR1 and CDR2 are drawn from the germline V gene (reference sequence): SEHNR, FQNEAQ. At the junction V is shortened by 5 bases and J by 5 bases; bases outside the gene matches: 12. The CDR3 starts with the cysteine, ends with the phenylalanine, and has 16 residues. This entry keeps only the CDR3 DNA: 48 bases, framed from base 1. Whole blood was collected in K2EDTA tubes by collaborating institutions according to the institutions' own protocols. For TCRbeta analysis, collaborator samples were shipped as frozen whole blood, as isolated PBMCs, or as DNA extracted from either sample type. Sample: peripheral blood. Recombination joined TRBV7-9 with TRBJ2-7, and 10 bases in between align with TRBD1. This TCR derives from a woman aged 60-70 years with acute or convalescent COVID-19. The DNA sequence is as follows: TGTGCCAGCAGCCGGATCCGGGACAGGGGCTTAGACGAGCAGTACTTC. This is translated as CASSRIRDRGLDEQYF. Supplemented by the reference TRBV7-9 and TRBJ2-7 proteins around the CDR3, the complete variable domain is DTGVSQNPRHKITKRGQNVTFRCDPISEHNRLYWYRQTLGQGPEFLTYFQNEAQLEKSRLLSDRFSAERPKGSFSTLEIQRTEQGDSAMYLCASSRIRDRGLDEQYFGPGTRLTVT.